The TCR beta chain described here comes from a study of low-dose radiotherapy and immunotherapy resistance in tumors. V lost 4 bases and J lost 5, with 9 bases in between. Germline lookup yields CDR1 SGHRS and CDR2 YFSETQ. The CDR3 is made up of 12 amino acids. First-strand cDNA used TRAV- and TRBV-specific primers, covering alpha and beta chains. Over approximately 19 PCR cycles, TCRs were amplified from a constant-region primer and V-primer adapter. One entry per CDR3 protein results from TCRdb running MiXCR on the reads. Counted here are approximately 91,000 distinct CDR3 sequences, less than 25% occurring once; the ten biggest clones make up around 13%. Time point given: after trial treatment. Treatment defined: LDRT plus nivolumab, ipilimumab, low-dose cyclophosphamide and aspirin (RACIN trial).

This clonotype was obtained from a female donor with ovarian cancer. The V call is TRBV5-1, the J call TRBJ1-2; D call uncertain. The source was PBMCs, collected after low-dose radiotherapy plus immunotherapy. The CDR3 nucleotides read TGCGCCAGCAGCCCCGACGGGTATGGCTACACCTTC. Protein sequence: CASSPDGYGYTF. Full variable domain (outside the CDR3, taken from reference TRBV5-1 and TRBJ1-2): KAGVTQTPRYLIKTRGQQVTLSCSPISGHRSVSWYQQTPGQGLQFLFEYFSETQRNKGNFPGRFSGRQFSNSRSEMNVSTLELGDSALYLCASSPDGYGYTFGSGTRLTVV.